Following are 20 T cell receptor beta chains from one sample sequenced in a study of blood T cells in healthy people across ages. For the second PCR, which ran for 7 to 11 cycles, a sample-barcoded 5' primer and a J-beta primer mix were used. TCRdb fed the 5' RACE reads into MiXCR, producing one record per CDR3 protein. The sample shows 1.8 million or so distinct CDR3 sequences, roughly two fifths of them seen only once. The sequenced sample consisted of blood. These receptors were collected from a human donor in good health.

The V and J genes are TRBV10-3 and TRBJ2-2, with 9 bases matching TRBD2. This CDR3 is built from 14 residues. V was pared by 2 bases and J by 6 bases, with 1 base of the junction left unmatched. CDR1 and CDR2 (germline): ENHRY, SYGVKD. This CDR3 reads CAISERTSAGELFF. CDR3 sequence (DNA): TGTGCCATCAGTGAGAGGACTAGCGCCGGGGAGCTGTTTTTT.

The J gene is TRBJ1-2, the V gene TRBV28; 12 bases line up with TRBD1. V gave up 10 bases and J gave up 0 bases; unmatched junction bases: 9. This CDR3 has 16 residues. The germline CDR1 and CDR2 sequences are MDHEN and SYDVKM. DNA for the CDR3: TGTGCCACGTCGTGGGACAGGGGGCTATCTAACTATGGCTACACCTTC. Encoded protein: CATSWDRGLSNYGYTF.

This clonotype was detected once. The V gene is TRBV3-1, the J gene TRBJ2-7; TRBD2 aligns across 11 bases. The germline V gene has CDR1 LGHDT and CDR2 YNNKEL (reference sequence). The CDR3 is 15 residues long. Trimming removed 5 bases from V and 7 bases from J; junction bases left unmatched: 10. The CDR3 is CASSYSGGVSNEQYF. In DNA form, the CDR3 reads TGTGCCAGCAGCTATAGCGGGGGGGTATCTAATGAGCAGTACTTC.

This chain uses TRBV12-3 or TRBV12-4 with TRBJ1-2; D is unresolved. V was trimmed by 5 bases and J by 0 bases, leaving 19 bases between them. The CDR3 runs to 17 residues. The CDR3 bases are TGTGCCAGCAGTCTCATCCTAGACGGAGCCCCTAACTATGGCTACACCTTC. Translated, it gives CASSLILDGAPNYGYTF.

This clonotype was detected a few times. The chain is built from TRBV28 and TRBJ2-7; 7 nucleotides line up with TRBD1. J was trimmed by 4 bases and V by 6 bases; bases with no gene match: 12. Germline assignment: CDR1 MDHEN and CDR2 SYDVKM. This CDR3 is 15 amino acids long. The CDR3 sequence is CASSWPGGVLYEQYF. In DNA form, the CDR3 reads TGTGCCAGCAGCTGGCCAGGGGGTGTCTTATACGAGCAGTACTTC.

This clonotype was observed at least ten times. The chain uses TRBV12-3 or TRBV12-4 and TRBJ2-7, with no clear D. This CDR3 has 13 residues. V dropped 3 bases and J dropped 9 bases, with 15 bases sitting between them. The CDR3 nucleotides are TGTGCCAGCAGTTTGGGGTCATTCGGCAGGCAGTACTTC. It translates to CASSLGSFGRQYF.

The genes are TRBV24-1 and TRBJ2-1, with D possibly being TRBD1 or TRBD2 (6 bases each). With the DNA end fitting TRBJ2-7 better, the J assignment may be wrong. This CDR3 has 16 residues. Germline values: CDR1 KGHDR, CDR2 SFDVKD. In DNA form, the CDR3 reads TGTGCCACCAGTGAACTCGTAGAGGGGGGACACAATGAGCAGTACTTC. This codes for CATSELVEGGHNEQYF.

The chain couples TRBV5-4 to TRBJ2-4; D is unclear. Germline-derived CDR1 and CDR2 are SGHNT and YYREEE (reference sequence). This CDR3 is built from 16 residues. V dropped 0 bases and J dropped 0 bases, with 10 bases sitting between them. CDR3 sequence (DNA): TGTGCCAGCAGCTTGGGTAGCAGCCTAGCCAAAAACATTCAGTACTTC. Translated, it gives CASSLGSSLAKNIQYF.

The rearrangement joins TRBV28 to TRBJ2-7, with 7 bases identical to TRBD1. This CDR3 region has 14 residues. From germline, CDR1 is MDHEN and CDR2 SYDVKM. Trimming removed 9 bases from V and 3 bases from J; junction bases left unmatched: 11. In nucleotides, the CDR3 is TGTGCCAGTGAGAACCGGGACAGCTTCTACGAGCAGTACTTC. It is translated as CASENRDSFYEQYF. Full variable domain (outside the CDR3, taken from reference TRBV28 and TRBJ2-7): DVKVTQSSRYLVKRTGEKVFLECVQDMDHENMFWYRQDPGLGLRLIYFSYDVKMKEKGDIPEGYSVSREKKERFSLILESASTNQTSMYLCASENRDSFYEQYFGPGTRLTVT.

The sample holds a few counts of this clonotype. The genes are TRBV6-5 and TRBJ2-7; 7 positions match TRBD1. CDR3 length: 16 residues. Trimming at V came to 0 bases and at J to 3 bases, leaving 8 bases not matched to a gene. Germline V gene lookup returns CDR1 MNHEY and CDR2 SVGAGI. CDR3 sequence (DNA): TGTGCCAGCAGTTACTCTTCGGGACAGACTAACTACGAGCAGTACTTC. It yields the protein CASSYSSGQTNYEQYF.

The chain couples TRBV4-3 to TRBJ2-2, with D possibly being TRBD1 (6 bases). V shed 0 bases and J shed 7 bases, with 15 bases lying between them. The length of the CDR3 is 16 residues. The germline V gene has CDR1 LGHNA and CDR2 YSLEER. CDR3 sequence (DNA): TGCGCCAGCAGCCAAGATCGAAGACAGGATGTCGGGGAGCTGTTTTTT. Translated: CASSQDRRQDVGELFF.

CDR3 nucleotide sequence: TGCGCCAGCAGCCAAGAAAGTCAGCAGGGTGACGAGCAGTACTTC. Its protein is CASSQESQQGDEQYF. J is TRBJ2-7 and V is TRBV4-3, with D possibly matching TRBD1 (5 bases). CDR3 length: 15 amino acids. Germline CDR1 and CDR2: LGHNA and YSLEER. V dropped 0 bases and J dropped 5 bases, with 14 bases sitting between them.

This clonotype turned up a few times. The CDR3 here is CASSQRTNPRAYEQYF. The CDR3, as DNA: TGCGCCAGCAGCCAACGCACGAATCCAAGAGCCTACGAGCAGTACTTC. V is TRBV4-1 and J is TRBJ2-7; D is unclear. V lost 2 bases to trimming and J lost 2 bases, with 16 bases between them. CDR3 size: 16 residues. Germline V CDR1 and CDR2: MGHRA, YSYEKL.

This chain joins TRBV7-9 and TRBJ2-7, with 9 bases identical to TRBD1. The CDR3 consists of 14 residues. With 3 bases clipped from V and 4 bases from J, the junction kept 4 bases outside the gene matches. CDR1 is SEHNR and CDR2 is FQNEAQ in the germline V gene (reference sequence). The chain's CDR3 is CASSFPTGGYEQYF. As DNA, the CDR3 is TGTGCCAGCAGCTTCCCGACAGGGGGATACGAGCAGTACTTC.

In this sample, this clonotype turned up a few times. The genes are TRBV20-1 and TRBJ2-3; 9 bases are shared with TRBD1. The CDR3 is 15 amino acids. With V trimmed by 6 bases and J by 4 bases, 11 bases remained unmatched. The germline V gene encodes CDR1 DFQATT and CDR2 SNEGSKA (reference sequence). As DNA, the CDR3 is TGCAGTGCAACCATCAGGACAGGGGATCCAGATACGCAGTATTTT. It translates to CSATIRTGDPDTQYF.

The genes are TRBV5-1 and TRBJ2-3; 8 bases match TRBD1. The CDR3 is 14 residues long. V shed 5 bases and J 2 bases; nucleotides not matched to a gene: 4. CDR1 is SGHRS and CDR2 is YFSETQ in the germline V gene. This CDR3 reads CASSRDRHTDTQYF. DNA for the CDR3: TGCGCCAGCAGTAGGGACAGGCACACAGATACGCAGTATTTT.

There are a few counts of this clonotype. The rearrangement joins TRBV29-1 to TRBJ2-5; tentatively, D is TRBD2 (5 bases). The germline V and J ends were trimmed by 4 bases and 5 bases, with 17 bases remaining between them. The V gene's germline CDR1 is SQVTM and CDR2 ANQGSEA. CDR3 length: 14 amino acids. The CDR3 spells CSVGPPGNRETQYF. CDR3 in DNA: TGCAGCGTTGGCCCTCCCGGGAACCGGGAGACCCAGTACTTC.

The V call is TRBV7-2, the J call TRBJ1-1, with D possibly TRBD1 on 6 matching bases. The germline gives CDR1 SGHTA, CDR2 FQGNSA. V dropped 5 bases and J dropped 7 bases, with 14 bases sitting between them. This CDR3 comprises 13 residues. The CDR3 coding sequence is TGTGCCAGCAGCAGGGACACCACTCTTGAAGCTTTCTTT. Translated: CASSRDTTLEAFF.

This clonotype was observed once. The chain couples TRBV7-2 to TRBJ1-2; D gene uncertain. Germline CDR1 is SGHTA and CDR2 is FQGNSA. V was clipped by 7 bases and J by 2 bases, with 8 bases between them. This CDR3 region has 12 residues. The CDR3 nucleotides are TGTGCCAGCACCCGAACCAACTATGGCTACACCTTC. Amino acids: CASTRTNYGYTF.

The gene calls are TRBV6-5 and TRBJ2-3; TRBD1 aligns across 8 bases. Looked up from germline, CDR1 is MNHEY and CDR2 is SVGAGI. The CDR3 contains 13 residues. V lost 6 bases, J lost 5 bases, and 4 bases stayed unmatched. CDR3 residues: CASRGQGRDTQYF. The CDR3, as DNA: TGTGCCAGCAGAGGACAGGGAAGAGATACGCAGTATTTT.